Reported below is one T cell receptor (beta chain). Germline CDR1 reads SGHRS; CDR2 reads YFSETQ. This CDR3 region has 18 residues. V shed 0 bases and J shed 8 bases, with 23 bases lying between them. This sample was taken from a study of shared clonotypes between healthy human individuals. The table came from immunoSEQ multiplex PCR; TCRdb's copy has only in-frame clones and leaves some out. The table lists about 1.1 million clones, approximately 80% of them singletons. The TCR originated in a young man in good health. Some clones in this sample may be carry-over from other donors' samples. This chain uses TRBV5-1 with TRBJ2-2, with D possibly TRBD1 on 6 matching bases. The sequenced sample was memory CD4+ T cells from PBMCs. Subset noted: CD45RA-negative fraction. The CDR3: CASSLADGQRQPTGELFF. The CDR3 DNA reads as TGCGCCAGCAGCTTGGCCGATGGACAGAGACAGCCCACGGGGGAGCTGTTTTTT.